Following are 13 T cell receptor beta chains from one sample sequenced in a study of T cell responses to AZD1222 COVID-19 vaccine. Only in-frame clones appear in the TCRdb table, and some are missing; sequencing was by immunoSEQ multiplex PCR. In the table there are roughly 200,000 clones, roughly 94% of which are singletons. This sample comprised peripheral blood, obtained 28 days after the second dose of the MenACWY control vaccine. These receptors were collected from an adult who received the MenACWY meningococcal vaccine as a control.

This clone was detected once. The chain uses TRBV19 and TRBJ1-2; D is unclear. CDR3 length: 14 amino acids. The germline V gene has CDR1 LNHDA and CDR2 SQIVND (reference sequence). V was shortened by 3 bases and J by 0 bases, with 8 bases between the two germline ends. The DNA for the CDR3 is TGTGCCAGTAGTATTAACGGAGCTAACTATGGCTACACCTTC. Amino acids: CASSINGANYGYTF.

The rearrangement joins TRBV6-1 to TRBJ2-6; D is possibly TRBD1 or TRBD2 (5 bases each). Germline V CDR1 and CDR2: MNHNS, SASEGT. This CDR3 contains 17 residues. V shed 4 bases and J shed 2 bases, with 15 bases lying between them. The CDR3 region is CASSAVRGRAGANVLTF. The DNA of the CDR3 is TGTGCCAGCAGTGCCGTGAGGGGTCGGGCTGGGGCCAACGTCCTGACTTTC.

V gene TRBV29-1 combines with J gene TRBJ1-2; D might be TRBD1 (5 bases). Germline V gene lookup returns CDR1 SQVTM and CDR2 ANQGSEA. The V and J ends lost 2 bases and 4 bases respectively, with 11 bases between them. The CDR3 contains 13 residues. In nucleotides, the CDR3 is TGCAGCGTTGAAACGGGCCAGGGCTATGGCTACACCTTC. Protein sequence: CSVETGQGYGYTF.

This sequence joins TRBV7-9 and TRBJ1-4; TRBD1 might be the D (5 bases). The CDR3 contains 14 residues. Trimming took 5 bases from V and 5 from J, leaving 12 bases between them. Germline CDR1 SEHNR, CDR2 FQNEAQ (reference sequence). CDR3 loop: CASSLTGTNEKLFF. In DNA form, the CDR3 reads TGTGCCAGCAGCCTTACTGGGACGAATGAAAAACTGTTTTTT.

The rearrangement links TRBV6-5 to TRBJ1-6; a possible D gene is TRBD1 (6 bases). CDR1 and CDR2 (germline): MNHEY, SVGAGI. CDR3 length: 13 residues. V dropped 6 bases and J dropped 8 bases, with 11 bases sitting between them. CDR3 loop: CASRLTGYSPLHF. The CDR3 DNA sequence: TGTGCCAGCAGACTGACAGGTTATTCACCCCTCCACTTT.

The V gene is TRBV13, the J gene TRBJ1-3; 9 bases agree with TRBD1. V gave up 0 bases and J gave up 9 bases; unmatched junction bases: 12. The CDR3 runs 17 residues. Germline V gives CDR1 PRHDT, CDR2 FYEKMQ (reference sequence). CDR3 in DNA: TGTGCCAGCAGCTTAGGTCGTACAGGGGGCGCCGGGGGCACCATATATTTT. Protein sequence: CASSLGRTGGAGGTIYF.

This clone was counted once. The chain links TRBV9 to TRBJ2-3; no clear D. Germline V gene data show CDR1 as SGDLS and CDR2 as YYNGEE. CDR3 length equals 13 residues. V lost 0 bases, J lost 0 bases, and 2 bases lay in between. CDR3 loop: CASSVDSTDTQYF. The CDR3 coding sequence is TGTGCCAGCAGCGTAGATAGCACAGATACGCAGTATTTT.

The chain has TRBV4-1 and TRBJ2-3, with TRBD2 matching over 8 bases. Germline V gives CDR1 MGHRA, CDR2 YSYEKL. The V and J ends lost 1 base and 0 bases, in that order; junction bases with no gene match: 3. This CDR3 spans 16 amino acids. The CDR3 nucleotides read TGCGCCAGCAGCCAAGGCGCTAGCGGGAGCACAGATACGCAGTATTTT. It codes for CASSQGASGSTDTQYF.

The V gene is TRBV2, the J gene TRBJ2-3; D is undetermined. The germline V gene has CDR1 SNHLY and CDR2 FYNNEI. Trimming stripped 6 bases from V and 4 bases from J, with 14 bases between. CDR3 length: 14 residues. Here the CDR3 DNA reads TGTGCCAGCAGGGAAAGGCCGGGCCCAGATACGCAGTATTTT. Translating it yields CASRERPGPDTQYF.

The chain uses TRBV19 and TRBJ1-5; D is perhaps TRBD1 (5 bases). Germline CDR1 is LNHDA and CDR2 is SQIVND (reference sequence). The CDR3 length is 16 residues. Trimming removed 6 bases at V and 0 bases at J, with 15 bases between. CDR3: CASSGHGQVSNQPQHF. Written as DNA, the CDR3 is TGTGCCAGTAGCGGACACGGGCAGGTTAGCAATCAGCCCCAGCATTTT.

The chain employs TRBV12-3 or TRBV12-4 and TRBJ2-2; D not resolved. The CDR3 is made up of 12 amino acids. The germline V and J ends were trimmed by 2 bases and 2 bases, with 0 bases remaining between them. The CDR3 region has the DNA TGTGCCAGCAGTTTAAACACCGGGGAGCTGTTTTTT. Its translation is CASSLNTGELFF.

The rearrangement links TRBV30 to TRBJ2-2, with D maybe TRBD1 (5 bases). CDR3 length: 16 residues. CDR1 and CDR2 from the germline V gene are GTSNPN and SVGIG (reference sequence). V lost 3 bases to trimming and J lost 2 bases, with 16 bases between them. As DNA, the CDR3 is TGTGCCTGGAGGGGGTGGTGGCAGGGTAACACCGGGGAGCTGTTTTTT. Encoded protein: CAWRGWWQGNTGELFF.

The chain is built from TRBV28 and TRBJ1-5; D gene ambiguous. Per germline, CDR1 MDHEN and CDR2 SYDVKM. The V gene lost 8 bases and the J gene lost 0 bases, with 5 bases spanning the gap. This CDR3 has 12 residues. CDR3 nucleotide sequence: TGTGCCAGCCAGAGTAGCAATCAGCCCCAGCATTTT. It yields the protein CASQSSNQPQHF.